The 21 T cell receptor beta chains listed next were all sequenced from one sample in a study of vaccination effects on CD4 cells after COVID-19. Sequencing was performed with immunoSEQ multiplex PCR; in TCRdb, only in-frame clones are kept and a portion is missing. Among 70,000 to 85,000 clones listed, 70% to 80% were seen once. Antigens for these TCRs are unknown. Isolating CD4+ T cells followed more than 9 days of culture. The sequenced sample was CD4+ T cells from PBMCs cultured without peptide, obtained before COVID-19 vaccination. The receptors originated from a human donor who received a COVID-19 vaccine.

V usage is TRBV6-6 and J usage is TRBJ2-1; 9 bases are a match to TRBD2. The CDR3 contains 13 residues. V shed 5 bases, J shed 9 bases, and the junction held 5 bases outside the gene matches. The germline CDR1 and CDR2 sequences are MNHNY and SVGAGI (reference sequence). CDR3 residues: CASSLQGLAEQFF. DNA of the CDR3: TGTGCCAGCAGTCTTCAGGGACTAGCTGAGCAGTTCTTC.

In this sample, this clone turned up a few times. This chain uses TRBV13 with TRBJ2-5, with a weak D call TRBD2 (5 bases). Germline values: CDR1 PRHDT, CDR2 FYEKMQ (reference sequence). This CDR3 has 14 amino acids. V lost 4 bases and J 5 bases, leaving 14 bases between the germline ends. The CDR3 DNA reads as TGTGCCAGCAGCTCCTGGATATCGGGGGAGACCCAGTACTTC. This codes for CASSSWISGETQYF.

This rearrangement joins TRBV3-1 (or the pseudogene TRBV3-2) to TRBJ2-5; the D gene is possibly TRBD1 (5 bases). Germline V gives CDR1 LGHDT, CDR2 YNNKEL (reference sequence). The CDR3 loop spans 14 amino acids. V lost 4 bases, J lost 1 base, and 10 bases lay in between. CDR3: CASSPQGFQETQYF. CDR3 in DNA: TGTGCCAGCAGCCCCCAGGGCTTCCAAGAGACCCAGTACTTC.

Written as DNA, the CDR3 is TGTGCCAGCAGTCTCACAGGGCAGCCCCAGCATTTT. Its translation: CASSLTGQPQHF. The rearrangement uses TRBV28 and TRBJ1-5; maybe TRBD1 (6 bases). V shed 5 bases and J shed 7 bases, with 9 bases lying between them. CDR3 length: 12 residues. Germline V gene data show CDR1 as MDHEN and CDR2 as SYDVKM.

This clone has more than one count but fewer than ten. DNA of the CDR3: TGTGCCAGCAGACCTCAGGGCTATGAGCAGTTCTTC. As protein: CASRPQGYEQFF. The chain combines TRBV6-5 with TRBJ2-1; perhaps TRBD1 as D (5 bases). Germline values: CDR1 MNHEY, CDR2 SVGAGI. V dropped 6 bases and J dropped 8 bases, with 11 bases sitting between them. CDR3 length equals 12 residues.

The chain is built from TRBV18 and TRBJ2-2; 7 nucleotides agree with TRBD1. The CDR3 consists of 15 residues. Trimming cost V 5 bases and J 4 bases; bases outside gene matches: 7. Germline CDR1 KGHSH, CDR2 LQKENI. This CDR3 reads CASSAGTDITGELFF. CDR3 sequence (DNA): TGTGCCAGCTCAGCCGGGACAGACATCACCGGGGAGCTGTTTTTT. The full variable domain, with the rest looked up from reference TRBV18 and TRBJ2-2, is NAGVMQNPRHLVRRRGQEARLRCSPMKGHSHVYWYRQLPEEGLKFMVYLQKENIIDESGMPKERFSAEFPKEGPSILRIQQVVRGDSAAYFCASSAGTDITGELFFGEGSRLTVL.

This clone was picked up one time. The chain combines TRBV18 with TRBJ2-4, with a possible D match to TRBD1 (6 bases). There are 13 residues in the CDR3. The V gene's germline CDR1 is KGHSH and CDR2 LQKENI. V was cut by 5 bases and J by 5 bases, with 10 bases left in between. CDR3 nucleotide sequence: TGTGCCAGCTCAACCGGGACACAAAACATTCAGTACTTC. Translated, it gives CASSTGTQNIQYF.

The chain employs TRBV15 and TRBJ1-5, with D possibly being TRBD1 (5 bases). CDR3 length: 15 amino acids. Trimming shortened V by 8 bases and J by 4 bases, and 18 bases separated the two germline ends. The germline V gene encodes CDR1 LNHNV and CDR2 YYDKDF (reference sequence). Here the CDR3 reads CATRREAGYNQPQHF. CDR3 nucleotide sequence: TGTGCCACCCGAAGGGAGGCAGGGTATAATCAGCCCCAGCATTTT.

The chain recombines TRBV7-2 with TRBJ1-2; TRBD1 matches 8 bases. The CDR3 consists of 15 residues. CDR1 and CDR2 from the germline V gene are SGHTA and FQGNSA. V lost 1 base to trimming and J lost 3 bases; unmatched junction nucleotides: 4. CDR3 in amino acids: CASSLVQGAYYGYTF. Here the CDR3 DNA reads TGTGCCAGCAGCTTAGTCCAGGGGGCATACTATGGCTACACCTTC.

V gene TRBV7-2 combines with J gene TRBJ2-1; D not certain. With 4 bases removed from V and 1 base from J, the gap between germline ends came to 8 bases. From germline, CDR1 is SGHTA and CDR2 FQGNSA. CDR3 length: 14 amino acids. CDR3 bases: TGTGCCAGCAGCTCCCTGTATTCCTACAATGAGCAGTTCTTC. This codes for CASSSLYSYNEQFF.

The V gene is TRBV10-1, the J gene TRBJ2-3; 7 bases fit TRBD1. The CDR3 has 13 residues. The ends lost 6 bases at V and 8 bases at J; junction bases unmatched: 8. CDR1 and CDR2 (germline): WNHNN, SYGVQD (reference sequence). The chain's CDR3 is CASRPGTERTQYF. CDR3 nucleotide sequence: TGCGCCAGCAGGCCCGGGACAGAGCGTACGCAGTATTTT.

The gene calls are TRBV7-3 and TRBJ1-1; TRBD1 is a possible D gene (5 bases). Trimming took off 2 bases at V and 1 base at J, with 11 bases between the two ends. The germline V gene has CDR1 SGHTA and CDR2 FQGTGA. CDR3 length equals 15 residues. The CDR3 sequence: CASSLYSGGNTEAFF. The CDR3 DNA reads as TGTGCCAGCAGCTTATATTCGGGGGGGAACACTGAAGCTTTCTTT. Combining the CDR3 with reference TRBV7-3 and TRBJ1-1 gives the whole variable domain GAGVSQTPSNKVTEKGKYVELRCDPISGHTALYWYRQSLGQGPEFLIYFQGTGAADDSGLPNDRFFAVRPEGSVSTLKIQRTERGDSAVYLCASSLYSGGNTEAFFGQGTRLTVV.

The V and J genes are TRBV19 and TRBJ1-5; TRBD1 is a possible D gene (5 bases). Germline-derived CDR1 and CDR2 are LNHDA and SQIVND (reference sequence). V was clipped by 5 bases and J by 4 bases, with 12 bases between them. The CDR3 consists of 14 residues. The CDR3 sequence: CASSPTGYNQPQHF. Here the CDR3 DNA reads TGTGCCAGTAGTCCTACAGGCTATAATCAGCCCCAGCATTTT.

The CDR3 sequence is CASSTGTSVAQYF. CDR3 bases: TGTGCCAGCAGCACTGGGACTTCGGTGGCCCAGTACTTC. The V and J genes are TRBV5-5 and TRBJ2-5, with TRBD2 as a possible D gene (6 bases). Germline-derived CDR1 and CDR2 are SGHKS and YYEKEE (reference sequence). This CDR3 is built from 13 residues. Trimming left V 4 bases short and J 9 bases short, with 16 bases between.

CDR3 residues: CATRGQANEKLFF. The CDR3 DNA reads TGTGCCACCAGGGGGCAGGCTAATGAAAAACTGTTTTTT. The chain has TRBV10-3 and TRBJ1-4; 8 bases line up with TRBD1. After removal of 10 bases from V and 3 bases from J, the junction contained 4 bases not matched to a gene. The CDR3 runs to 13 residues. Per the germline V gene, CDR1 is ENHRY and CDR2 is SYGVKD.

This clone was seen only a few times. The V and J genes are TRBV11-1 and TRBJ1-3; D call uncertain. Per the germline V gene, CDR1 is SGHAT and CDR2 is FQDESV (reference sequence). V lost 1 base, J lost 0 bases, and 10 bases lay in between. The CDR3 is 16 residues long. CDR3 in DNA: TGTGCCAGCAGCTTAGACACTTCAAACTCTGGAAACACCATATATTTT. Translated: CASSLDTSNSGNTIYF.

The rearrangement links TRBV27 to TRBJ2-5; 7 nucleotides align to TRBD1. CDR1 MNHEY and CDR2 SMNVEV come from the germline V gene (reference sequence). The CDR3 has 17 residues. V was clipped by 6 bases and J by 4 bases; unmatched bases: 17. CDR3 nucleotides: TGTGCCAGCAGCACTATACTACTAGACAGGGACCGAGAGACCCAGTACTTC. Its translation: CASSTILLDRDRETQYF.

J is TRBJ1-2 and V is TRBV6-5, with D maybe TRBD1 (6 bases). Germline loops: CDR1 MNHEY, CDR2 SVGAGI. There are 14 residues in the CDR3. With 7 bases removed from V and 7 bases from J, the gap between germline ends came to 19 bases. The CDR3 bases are TGTGCCAGCATCCCTCCGGGGGGCAGTTCTGGCTACACCTTC. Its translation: CASIPPGGSSGYTF.

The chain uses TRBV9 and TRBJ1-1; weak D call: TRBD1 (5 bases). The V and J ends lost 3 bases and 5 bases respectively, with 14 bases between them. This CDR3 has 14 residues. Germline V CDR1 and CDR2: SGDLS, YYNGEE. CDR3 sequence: CASSDQAGGTEAFF. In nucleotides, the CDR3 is TGTGCCAGCAGCGACCAGGCGGGGGGGACTGAAGCTTTCTTT.

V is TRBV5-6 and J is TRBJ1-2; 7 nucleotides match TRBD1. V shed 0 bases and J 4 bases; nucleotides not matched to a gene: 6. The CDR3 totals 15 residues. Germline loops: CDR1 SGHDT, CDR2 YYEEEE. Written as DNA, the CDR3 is TGTGCCAGCAGCTTGGCGGCGGCAGGGGGCTATGGCTACACCTTC. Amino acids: CASSLAAAGGYGYTF.

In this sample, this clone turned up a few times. CDR3 nucleotide sequence: TGTGCCAGCTCAACTCACGCACCCGGGACGGTCCTTGGGGTTAACACTGAAGCTTTCTTT. Encoded protein: CASSTHAPGTVLGVNTEAFF. V and J are TRBV18 and TRBJ1-1; weak D call: TRBD1 (5 bases). Trimming removed 5 bases from V and 2 bases from J, with 30 bases in between. This CDR3 contains 20 residues. Germline-derived CDR1 and CDR2 are KGHSH and LQKENI.